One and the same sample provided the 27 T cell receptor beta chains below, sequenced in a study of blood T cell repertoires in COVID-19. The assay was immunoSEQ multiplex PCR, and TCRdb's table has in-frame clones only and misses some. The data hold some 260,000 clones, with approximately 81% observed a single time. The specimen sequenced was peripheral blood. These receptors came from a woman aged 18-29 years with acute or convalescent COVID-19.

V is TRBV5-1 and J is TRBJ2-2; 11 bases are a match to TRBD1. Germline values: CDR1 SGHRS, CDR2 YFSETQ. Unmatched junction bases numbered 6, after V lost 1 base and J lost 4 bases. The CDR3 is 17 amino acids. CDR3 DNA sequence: TGCGCCAGCAGCTTGACTACCGGGACAGGGGGCACCGGGGAGCTGTTTTTT. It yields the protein CASSLTTGTGGTGELFF.

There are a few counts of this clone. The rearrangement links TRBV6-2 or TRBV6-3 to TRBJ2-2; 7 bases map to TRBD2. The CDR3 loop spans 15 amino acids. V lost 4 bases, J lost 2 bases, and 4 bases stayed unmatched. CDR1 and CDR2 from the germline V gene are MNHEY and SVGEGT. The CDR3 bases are TGTGCCAGCAGTTCCGGGACTAAAAACACCGGGGAGCTGTTTTTT. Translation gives CASSSGTKNTGELFF.

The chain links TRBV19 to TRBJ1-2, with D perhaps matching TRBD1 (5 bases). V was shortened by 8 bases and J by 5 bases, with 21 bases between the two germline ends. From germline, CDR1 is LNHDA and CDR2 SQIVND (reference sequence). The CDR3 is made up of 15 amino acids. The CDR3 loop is CASSVELGTIYGYTF. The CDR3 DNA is TGTGCCAGTTCGGTTGAACTGGGGACTATTTATGGCTACACCTTC.

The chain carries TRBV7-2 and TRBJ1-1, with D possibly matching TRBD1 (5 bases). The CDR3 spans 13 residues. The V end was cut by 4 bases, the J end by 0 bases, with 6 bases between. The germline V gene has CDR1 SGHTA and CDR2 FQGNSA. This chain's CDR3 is CASSSDMNTEAFF. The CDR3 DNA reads TGTGCCAGCAGCTCGGACATGAACACTGAAGCTTTCTTT. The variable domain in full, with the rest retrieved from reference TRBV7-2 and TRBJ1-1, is GAGVSQSPSNKVTEKGKDVELRCDPISGHTALYWYRQSLGQGLEFLIYFQGNSAPDKSGLPSDRFSAERTGGSVSTLTIQRTQQEDSAVYLCASSSDMNTEAFFGQGTRLTVV.

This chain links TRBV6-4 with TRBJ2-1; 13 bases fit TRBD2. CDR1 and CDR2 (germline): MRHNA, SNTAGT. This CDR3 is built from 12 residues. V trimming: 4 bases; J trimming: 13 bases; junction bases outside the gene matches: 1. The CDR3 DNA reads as TGTGCCAGCAGTGGGACTAGCGGGAGCCAGTTCTTC. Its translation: CASSGTSGSQFF.

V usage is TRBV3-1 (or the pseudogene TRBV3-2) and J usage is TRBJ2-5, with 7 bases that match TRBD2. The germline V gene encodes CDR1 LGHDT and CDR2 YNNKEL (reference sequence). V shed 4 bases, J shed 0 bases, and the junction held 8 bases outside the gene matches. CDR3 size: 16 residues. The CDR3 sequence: CASSPRWGGNQETQYF. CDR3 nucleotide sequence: TGTGCCAGCAGCCCCCGATGGGGGGGGAACCAAGAGACCCAGTACTTC.

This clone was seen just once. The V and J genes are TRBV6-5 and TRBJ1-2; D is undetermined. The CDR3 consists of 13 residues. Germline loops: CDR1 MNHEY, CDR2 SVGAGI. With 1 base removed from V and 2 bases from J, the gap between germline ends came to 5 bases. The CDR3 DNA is TGTGCCAGCAGTTACTGGGCGAACTATGGCTACACCTTC. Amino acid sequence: CASSYWANYGYTF.

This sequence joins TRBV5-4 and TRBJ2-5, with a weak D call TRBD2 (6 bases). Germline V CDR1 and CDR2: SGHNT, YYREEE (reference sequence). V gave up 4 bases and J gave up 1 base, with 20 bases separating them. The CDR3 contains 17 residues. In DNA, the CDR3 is TGTGCCAGCAGCCTCGAGACTAGTTGGGGACTCCAAGAGACCCAGTACTTC. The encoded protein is CASSLETSWGLQETQYF.

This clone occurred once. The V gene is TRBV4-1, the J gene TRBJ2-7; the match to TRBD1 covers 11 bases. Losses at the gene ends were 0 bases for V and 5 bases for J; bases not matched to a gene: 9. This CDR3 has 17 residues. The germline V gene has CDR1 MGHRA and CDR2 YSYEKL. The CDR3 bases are TGCGCCAGCAGCCAAGATCGGATGGGACAGGGGGGCGACGAGCAGTACTTC. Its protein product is CASSQDRMGQGGDEQYF.

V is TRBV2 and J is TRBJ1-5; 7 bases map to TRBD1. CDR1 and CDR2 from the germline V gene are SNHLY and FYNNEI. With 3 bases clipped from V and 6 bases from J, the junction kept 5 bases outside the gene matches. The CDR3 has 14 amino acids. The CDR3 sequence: CASSETGMGQPQHF. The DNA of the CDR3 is TGTGCCAGCAGTGAGACAGGGATGGGTCAGCCCCAGCATTTT.

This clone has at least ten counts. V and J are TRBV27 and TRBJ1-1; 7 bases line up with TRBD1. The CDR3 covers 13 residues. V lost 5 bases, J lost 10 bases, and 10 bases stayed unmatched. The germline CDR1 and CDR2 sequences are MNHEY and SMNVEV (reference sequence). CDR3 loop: CASSGRQGVLAFF. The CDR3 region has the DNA TGTGCCAGCAGTGGCAGACAGGGCGTGCTAGCTTTCTTT.

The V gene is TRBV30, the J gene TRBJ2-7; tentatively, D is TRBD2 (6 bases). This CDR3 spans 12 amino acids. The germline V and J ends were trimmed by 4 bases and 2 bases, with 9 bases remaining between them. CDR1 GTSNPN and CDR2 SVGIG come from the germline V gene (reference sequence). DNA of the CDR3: TGTGCCTGGAATTGGGGGGCCTACGAGCAGTACTTC. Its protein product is CAWNWGAYEQYF.

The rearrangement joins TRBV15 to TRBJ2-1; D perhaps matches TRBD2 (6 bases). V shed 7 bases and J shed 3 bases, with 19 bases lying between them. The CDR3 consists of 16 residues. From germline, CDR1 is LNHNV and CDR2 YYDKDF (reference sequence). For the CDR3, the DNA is TGTGCCACCACCAGCGATGGGACTCTAAACTACAATGAGCAGTTCTTC. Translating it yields CATTSDGTLNYNEQFF.

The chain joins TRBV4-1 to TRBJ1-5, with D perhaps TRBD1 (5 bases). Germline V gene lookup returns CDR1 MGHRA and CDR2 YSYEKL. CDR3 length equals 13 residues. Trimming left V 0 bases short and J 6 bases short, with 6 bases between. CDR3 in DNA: TGCGCCAGCAGCCAAGAAAGGGGTCAGCCCCAGCATTTT. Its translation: CASSQERGQPQHF.

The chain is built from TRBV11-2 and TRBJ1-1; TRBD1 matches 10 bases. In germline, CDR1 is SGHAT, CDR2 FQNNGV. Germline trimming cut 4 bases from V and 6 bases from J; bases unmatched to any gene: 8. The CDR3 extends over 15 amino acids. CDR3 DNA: TGTGCCAGCAGCTGGCGGACAGGGGGTTACGCTGAAGCTTTCTTT. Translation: CASSWRTGGYAEAFF.

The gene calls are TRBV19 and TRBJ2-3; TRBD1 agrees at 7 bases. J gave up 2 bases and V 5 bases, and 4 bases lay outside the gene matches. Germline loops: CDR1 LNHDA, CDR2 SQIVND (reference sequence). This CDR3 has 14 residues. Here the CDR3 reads CASSAQGNTDTQYF. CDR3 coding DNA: TGTGCCAGTAGTGCACAGGGGAACACAGATACGCAGTATTTT.

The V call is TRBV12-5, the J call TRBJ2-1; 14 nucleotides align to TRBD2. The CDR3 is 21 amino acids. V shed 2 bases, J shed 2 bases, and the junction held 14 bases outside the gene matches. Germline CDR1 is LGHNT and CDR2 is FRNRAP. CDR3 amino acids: CASGLSRDRGLAGVTYNEQFF. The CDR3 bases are TGTGCTAGTGGTTTGAGCCGGGACAGGGGACTAGCGGGAGTAACCTACAATGAGCAGTTCTTC.

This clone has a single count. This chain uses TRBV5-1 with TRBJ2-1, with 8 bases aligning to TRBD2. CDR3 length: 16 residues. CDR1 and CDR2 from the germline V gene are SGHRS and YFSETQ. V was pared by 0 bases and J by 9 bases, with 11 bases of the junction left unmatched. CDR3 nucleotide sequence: TGCGCCAGCAGCTTGGCCGGGAGGGCCCGACTCAGTGAGCAGTTCTTC. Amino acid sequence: CASSLAGRARLSEQFF.

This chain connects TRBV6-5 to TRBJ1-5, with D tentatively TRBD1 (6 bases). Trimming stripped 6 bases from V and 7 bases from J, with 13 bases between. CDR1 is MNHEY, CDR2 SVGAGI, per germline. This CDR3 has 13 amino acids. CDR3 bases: TGTGCCAGCAGACGGGGGGCGTGGCAGCCCCAGCATTTT. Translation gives CASRRGAWQPQHF.

The CDR3 coding sequence is TGTGCCAGCAGCCCACCAACCGGGCAGGGCGGTAATGAAAAACTGTTTTTT. The encoded protein is CASSPPTGQGGNEKLFF. This sequence joins TRBV7-6 and TRBJ1-4, with a possible D match to TRBD1 (5 bases). The CDR3 runs 17 residues. Germline loops: CDR1 SGHVS, CDR2 FNYEAQ. V lost 5 bases and J 4 bases, leaving 20 bases between the germline ends.

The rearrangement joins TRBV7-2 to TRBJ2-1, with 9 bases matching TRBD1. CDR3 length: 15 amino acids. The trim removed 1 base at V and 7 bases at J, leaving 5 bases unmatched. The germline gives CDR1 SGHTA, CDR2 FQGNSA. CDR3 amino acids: CASSLVTGTGNEQFF. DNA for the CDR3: TGTGCCAGCAGCTTAGTGACAGGGACAGGGAATGAGCAGTTCTTC. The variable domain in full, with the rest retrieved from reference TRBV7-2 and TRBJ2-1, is GAGVSQSPSNKVTEKGKDVELRCDPISGHTALYWYRQSLGQGLEFLIYFQGNSAPDKSGLPSDRFSAERTGGSVSTLTIQRTQQEDSAVYLCASSLVTGTGNEQFFGPGTRLTVL.

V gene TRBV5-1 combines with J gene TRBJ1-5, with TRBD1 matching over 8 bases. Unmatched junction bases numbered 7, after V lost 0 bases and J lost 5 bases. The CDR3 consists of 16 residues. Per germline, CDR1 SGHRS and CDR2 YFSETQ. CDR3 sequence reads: CASSLGGTGPDQPQHF. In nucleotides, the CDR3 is TGCGCCAGCAGCTTGGGAGGGACAGGACCGGATCAGCCCCAGCATTTT. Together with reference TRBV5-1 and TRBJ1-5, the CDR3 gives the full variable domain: KAGVTQTPRYLIKTRGQQVTLSCSPISGHRSVSWYQQTPGQGLQFLFEYFSETQRNKGNFPGRFSGRQFSNSRSEMNVSTLELGDSALYLCASSLGGTGPDQPQHFGDGTRLSIL.

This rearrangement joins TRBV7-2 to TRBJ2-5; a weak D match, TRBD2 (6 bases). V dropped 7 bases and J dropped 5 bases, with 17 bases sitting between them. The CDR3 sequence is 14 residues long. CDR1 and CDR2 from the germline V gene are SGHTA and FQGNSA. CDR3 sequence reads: CASILGRGRETQYF. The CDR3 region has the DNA TGTGCCAGCATCCTAGGCCGGGGGAGGGAGACCCAGTACTTC.

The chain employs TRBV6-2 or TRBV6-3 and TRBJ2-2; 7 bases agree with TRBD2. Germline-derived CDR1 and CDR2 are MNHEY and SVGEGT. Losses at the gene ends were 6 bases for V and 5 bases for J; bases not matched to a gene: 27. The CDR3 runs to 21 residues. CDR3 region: CASSPTPGLRERVLVTGELFF. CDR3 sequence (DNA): TGTGCCAGCAGCCCCACTCCAGGGTTGCGGGAGCGAGTATTGGTTACCGGGGAGCTGTTTTTT.

The CDR3 loop reads CASSPQGGNQPQHF. CDR3 coding DNA: TGTGCCAGTAGTCCACAGGGCGGCAATCAGCCCCAGCATTTT. The chain links TRBV19 to TRBJ1-5; perhaps TRBD1 as D (6 bases). Deletions cut 5 bases from V and 2 bases from J, with 10 bases between. This CDR3 comprises 14 residues. Per germline, CDR1 LNHDA and CDR2 SQIVND (reference sequence).

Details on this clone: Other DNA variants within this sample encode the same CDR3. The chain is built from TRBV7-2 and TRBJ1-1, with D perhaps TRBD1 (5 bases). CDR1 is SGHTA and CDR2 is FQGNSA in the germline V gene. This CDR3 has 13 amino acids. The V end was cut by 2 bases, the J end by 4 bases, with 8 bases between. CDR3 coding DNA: TGTGCCAGCAGCTTACAGGGTGGCACTGAAGCTTTCTTT. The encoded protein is CASSLQGGTEAFF.

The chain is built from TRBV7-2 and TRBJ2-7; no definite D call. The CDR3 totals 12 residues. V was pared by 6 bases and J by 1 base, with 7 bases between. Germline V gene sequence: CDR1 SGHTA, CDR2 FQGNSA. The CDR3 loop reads CASSYGSYEQYF. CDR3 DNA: TGTGCCAGCAGTTACGGGTCCTACGAGCAGTACTTC.